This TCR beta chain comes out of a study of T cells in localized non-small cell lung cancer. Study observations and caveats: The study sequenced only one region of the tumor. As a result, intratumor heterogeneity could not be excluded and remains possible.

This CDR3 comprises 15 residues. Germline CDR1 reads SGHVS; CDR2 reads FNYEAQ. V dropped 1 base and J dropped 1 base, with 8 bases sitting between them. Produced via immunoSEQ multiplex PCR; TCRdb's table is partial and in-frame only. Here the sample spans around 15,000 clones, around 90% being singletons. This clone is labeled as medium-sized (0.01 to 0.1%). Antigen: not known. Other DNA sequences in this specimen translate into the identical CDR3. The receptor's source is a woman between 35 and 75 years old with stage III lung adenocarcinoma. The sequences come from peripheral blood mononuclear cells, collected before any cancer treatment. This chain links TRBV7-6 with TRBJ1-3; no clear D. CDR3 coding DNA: TGTGCCAGCAGCTTAGAGGTGGGGTCTGGAAACACCATATATTTT. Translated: CASSLEVGSGNTIYF.